Each of the 2 T cell receptor beta chains below was sequenced from the same sample in a study of Ad26.COV2.S vaccination and SARS-CoV-2 variants. Treatment given: about 20 received Ad26.COV2.S at low or high dose, single or two shots; a few received placebo; per-sample allocation not given. Sampling happened 63 days after the first vaccine or placebo injection. Profiling relied on immunoSEQ multiplex PCR, and the TCRdb table lists in-frame clones only, not all of them. The sample carries a few hundred thousand clones, 80% to 95% recorded once. Sequences were derived from peripheral blood, sampled in a trial of Ad26.COV2.S vaccine versus placebo. The origin of the receptors is a person between 18 and 65 years old who received the Ad26.COV2.S COVID-19 vaccine or a placebo.

CDR3 sequence (DNA): TGTGCCAGCTCACCAGGACAGGACTACTATGGCTACACCTTC. Protein sequence: CASSPGQDYYGYTF. The chain carries TRBV18 and TRBJ1-2, with TRBD1 matching over 7 bases. The V gene's germline CDR1 is KGHSH and CDR2 LQKENI. V lost 2 bases and J lost 3; bases outside the gene matches: 3. This CDR3 has 14 amino acids.

This clone was counted a single time. The rearrangement uses TRBV5-1 and TRBJ2-1; D possibly corresponds to TRBD1 (6 bases). Trimming stripped 6 bases from V and 4 bases from J, with 20 bases between. CDR3 length: 16 residues. Germline loops: CDR1 SGHRS, CDR2 YFSETQ. In DNA form, the CDR3 reads TGCGCCAGCACCCTCTCAGGGGTTTTGGGGTACAATGAGCAGTTCTTC. It is translated as CASTLSGVLGYNEQFF.